This T cell receptor beta chain was observed in a study of blood T cell repertoires in COVID-19. Study summary: Material from acute and convalescent COVID-19 was sourced from the United States, Italy and Spain. T cells, B-cell-depleted T cells, or PBMCs provided the cDNA or gDNA that served as material.

Looked up from germline, CDR1 is LNHNV and CDR2 is YYDKDF (reference sequence). Trimming removed 1 base at V and 5 bases at J, with 17 bases between. CDR3 length: 16 amino acids. Only in-frame clones appear in the TCRdb table, and some are missing; sequencing was by immunoSEQ multiplex PCR. The sample has tens of thousands of clones, 88% seen once. Sequencing used peripheral blood. The TCR comes from a man over 45 with active COVID-19. V and J are TRBV15 and TRBJ1-1; D unclear. The CDR3 sequence: CATSRASLPGGTEAFF. The DNA for the CDR3 is TGTGCCACCAGCAGAGCCAGCCTTCCAGGTGGTACTGAAGCTTTCTTT.